Presented here are 20 T cell receptor beta chains from one specimen sequenced in a study of T cell changes during pregnancy in multiple sclerosis. Assay: immunoSEQ multiplex PCR; the TCRdb copy retains only in-frame clones and omits some. The data hold about 29,000 clones, with 85% to 95% observed a single time. The sample in question was CD8+ T cells from peripheral blood mononuclear cells, obtained before pregnancy. The receptors originated from a female donor with multiple sclerosis, enrolled in a pregnancy study.

V is TRBV14 and J is TRBJ2-3; TRBD2 agrees at 9 bases. The CDR3 totals 15 residues. From germline, CDR1 is SGHDN and CDR2 FVKESK. Unmatched junction bases numbered 10, after V lost 3 bases and J lost 9 bases. The CDR3 region is CASSHPIAGVRTQYF. The CDR3 DNA sequence: TGTGCCAGCAGCCACCCGATAGCGGGGGTGAGGACGCAGTATTTT. The full variable domain, completed using reference TRBV14 and TRBJ2-3, is EAGVTQFPSHSVIEKGQTVTLRCDPISGHDNLYWYRRVMGKEIKFLLHFVKESKQDESGMPNNRFLAERTGGTYSTLKVQPAELEDSGVYFCASSHPIAGVRTQYFGPGTRLTVL.

Worth noting for this clone: One end of the junction does not line up with germline, which may come from a read error. V gene TRBV19 combines with J gene TRBJ1-1, with 11 positions matching TRBD1. Per germline, CDR1 LNHDA and CDR2 SQIVND (reference sequence). There are 16 residues in the CDR3. CDR3 nucleotides: TGTGCCAGTAGTATAGATGGGGGACAGGGGGTAACTGACGCTTTCTTT. Its translation: CASSIDGGQGVTDAFF.

This chain connects TRBV27 to TRBJ2-7; D is unresolved. The CDR3 sequence is 11 residues long. Trimming removed 4 bases at V and 4 bases at J, with 5 bases between. Germline CDR1 reads MNHEY; CDR2 reads SMNVEV (reference sequence). CDR3 in DNA: TGTGCCAGCAGTTCCTCGTACGAGCAGTACTTC. Protein: CASSSSYEQYF.

This chain uses TRBV7-3 with TRBJ2-2; D is unresolved. Trimming removed 3 bases from V and 4 bases from J, with 3 bases in between. The CDR3 sequence is 12 residues long. Germline lookup yields CDR1 SGHTA and CDR2 FQGTGA. The CDR3 here is CASSFSTGELFF. The CDR3 coding sequence is TGTGCCAGCAGCTTTAGCACCGGGGAGCTGTTTTTT.

This chain connects TRBV9 to TRBJ2-1; D not certain. The V gene's germline CDR1 is SGDLS and CDR2 YYNGEE. The germline V and J ends were trimmed by 4 bases and 4 bases, with 15 bases remaining between them. The CDR3 is 15 amino acids. The CDR3 DNA sequence: TGTGCCAGCAGCCTCCAAGGAGAAACATACAATGAGCAGTTCTTC. Translating it yields CASSLQGETYNEQFF.

The gene calls are TRBV5-8 and TRBJ1-1; maybe TRBD1 (5 bases). The germline V and J ends were trimmed by 4 bases and 4 bases, with 20 bases remaining between them. The CDR3 runs to 16 residues. Germline values: CDR1 SGHTS, CDR2 YDEGEE. The DNA for the CDR3 is TGTGCCAGCAGCCGCAGGGAAGGGTTCGGTGCCACTGAAGCTTTCTTT. Its protein product is CASSRREGFGATEAFF.

The CDR3 protein is CASSIDTPPGYEQYF. For the CDR3, the DNA is TGTGCCAGTAGTATAGATACCCCTCCGGGCTACGAGCAGTACTTC. The chain couples TRBV19 to TRBJ2-7; the D is unclear. Germline-derived CDR1 and CDR2 are LNHDA and SQIVND (reference sequence). The CDR3 runs 15 residues. The V gene lost 0 bases and the J gene lost 3 bases, with 12 bases spanning the gap.

The J gene is TRBJ2-1, the V gene TRBV7-9; tentatively, D is TRBD2 (6 bases). Germline CDR1 reads SEHNR; CDR2 reads FQNEAQ (reference sequence). Deletions cut 5 bases from V and 7 bases from J, with 12 bases between. The CDR3 sequence is 13 residues long. The DNA for the CDR3 is TGTGCCAGCAGCCGGGACTGGCGGAATGAGCAGTTCTTC. Translation: CASSRDWRNEQFF.

The CDR3 DNA sequence: TGTGCCAGTAGTATAGTCGGAGGGGATCAGCCCCAGCATTTT. Translated, it gives CASSIVGGDQPQHF. The chain carries TRBV19 and TRBJ1-5; possibly TRBD1 for D (5 bases). Germline lookup yields CDR1 LNHDA and CDR2 SQIVND (reference sequence). V was cut by 1 base and J by 5 bases, with 9 bases left in between. This CDR3 comprises 14 residues.

This clone was detected a few times. The germline gene is not matched at one end of the junction; a read error may be the cause. This rearrangement joins TRBV5-5 to TRBJ2-7, with D maybe TRBD2 (7 bases). The CDR3 contains 15 residues. The V gene's germline CDR1 is SGHKS and CDR2 YYEKEE (reference sequence). DNA of the CDR3: TGCGCCAGCAGCCAAGAATCGGGGGGCGCCTACGAGCAGTACTTC. As protein: CASSQESGGAYEQYF.

CDR3 nucleotides: TGTGCCAGCAGCTTTACCCAGGGGGAGACCCAGTACTTC. Its protein is CASSFTQGETQYF. The V gene is TRBV11-3, the J gene TRBJ2-5, with a weak D call TRBD1 (6 bases). V was pared by 3 bases and J by 5 bases, with 10 bases between. The CDR3 runs to 13 residues. CDR1 and CDR2 (germline): SGHNT, YENEEA.

V and J are TRBV28 and TRBJ1-1; no clear D gene. The CDR3 contains 11 residues. The V gene's germline CDR1 is MDHEN and CDR2 SYDVKM. V lost 3 bases, J lost 7 bases, and 6 bases lay in between. Here the CDR3 DNA reads TGTGCCAGCAGTTTCCCAGGTGAAGCTTTCTTT. It encodes CASSFPGEAFF.

Worth noting for this clone: At one end, the junction sequence differs from germline, possibly due to a read error. The chain recombines TRBV6-1 with TRBJ1-5, with 10 bases identical to TRBD1. CDR1 is MNHNS and CDR2 is SASEGT in the germline V gene. This CDR3 has 16 residues. The DNA for the CDR3 is TGTGCCAGCAGGGAAGGGACAGGGGATTTTAATCAGCCCCAGCATTTT. Its protein product is CASREGTGDFNQPQHF.

The chain carries TRBV27 and TRBJ2-7; unclear D gene. Trimming left V 4 bases short and J 2 bases short, with 9 bases between. Germline V lookup: CDR1 MNHEY, CDR2 SMNVEV (reference sequence). CDR3 length: 13 amino acids. The CDR3 loop is CASSWRDTYEQYF. CDR3 bases: TGTGCCAGCAGTTGGAGAGATACCTACGAGCAGTACTTC.

This clone has a handful of counts. The CDR3 coding sequence is TGTGCCACCGTCTGGGGCCCCGCGAACACCGGGGAGCTGTTTTTT. Protein: CATVWGPANTGELFF. The chain combines TRBV7-9 with TRBJ2-2; possibly TRBD1 for D (5 bases). V was trimmed by 10 bases and J by 0 bases, leaving 15 bases between them. CDR1 and CDR2 from the germline V gene are SEHNR and FQNEAQ (reference sequence). The length of the CDR3 is 15 residues.

This clone showed up just once. An end of the junction differs from the germline gene, which may be a read error. The rearrangement uses TRBV4-1 and TRBJ2-1; D uncertain. Germline CDR1 MGHRA, CDR2 YSYEKL. This CDR3 spans 13 amino acids. The CDR3 here is CASSQDPSLDQLF. The CDR3 DNA is TGCGCCAGCAGCCAAGATCCCAGCCTAGATCAGCTCTTC.

The gene calls are TRBV18 and TRBJ2-1; the D is unclear. The V gene's germline CDR1 is KGHSH and CDR2 LQKENI. The CDR3 loop spans 14 amino acids. The germline V and J ends were trimmed by 3 bases and 8 bases, with 14 bases remaining between them. The chain's CDR3 is CASSPGRTRDEQFF. In DNA form, the CDR3 reads TGTGCCAGCTCACCGGGTCGTACCCGGGATGAGCAGTTCTTC.

This chain connects TRBV6-5 to TRBJ2-1, with D unclear. Germline V gene lookup returns CDR1 MNHEY and CDR2 SVGAGI. The CDR3 totals 13 residues. Trimming removed 6 bases at V and 7 bases at J, with 13 bases between. CDR3 sequence reads: CASSLASENEQFF. The CDR3 DNA follows: TGTGCCAGCAGCCTCGCCAGCGAGAATGAGCAGTTCTTC.

This chain joins TRBV29-1 and TRBJ2-7, with a possible D match to TRBD1 (6 bases). This CDR3 spans 16 amino acids. The germline gives CDR1 SQVTM, CDR2 ANQGSEA. V gave up 3 bases and J gave up 0 bases, with 18 bases separating them. The CDR3 is CSVERGVQGSSYEQYF. The CDR3 DNA sequence: TGCAGCGTTGAGCGAGGGGTACAGGGATCCTCCTACGAGCAGTACTTC.

This chain connects TRBV11-3 to TRBJ2-7; 9 bases agree with TRBD1. With V trimmed by 0 bases and J by 7 bases, 16 bases remained unmatched. The CDR3 covers 18 residues. CDR1 SGHNT and CDR2 YENEEA come from the germline V gene. The CDR3 DNA sequence: TGTGCCAGCAGCTTAGATTTCCCCGGGACAGGGTCTGTGGAGGAGCAGTACTTC. Its protein product is CASSLDFPGTGSVEEQYF. Variable domain in full (rest from reference TRBV11-3 and TRBJ2-7): EAGVVQSPRYKIIEKKQPVAFWCNPISGHNTLYWYLQNLGQGPELLIRYENEEAVDDSQLPKDRFSAERLKGVDSTLKIQPAELGDSAVYLCASSLDFPGTGSVEEQYFGPGTRLTVT.